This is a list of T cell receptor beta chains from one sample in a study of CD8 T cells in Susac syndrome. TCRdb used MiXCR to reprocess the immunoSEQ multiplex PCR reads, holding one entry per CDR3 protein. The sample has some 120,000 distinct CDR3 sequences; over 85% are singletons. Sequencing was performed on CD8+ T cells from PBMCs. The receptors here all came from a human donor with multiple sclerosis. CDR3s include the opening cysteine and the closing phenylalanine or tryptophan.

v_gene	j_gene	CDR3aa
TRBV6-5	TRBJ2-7	CASSPGTGLSYEQYF
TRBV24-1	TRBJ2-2	CATSDWGELFF
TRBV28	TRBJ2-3	CASKGSAPGDGDTQYF
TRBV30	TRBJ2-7	CAWTWGSYEQCF
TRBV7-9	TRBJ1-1	CASSLAKGKEAFF
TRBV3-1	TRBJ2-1	CASSQETGDNEQFF
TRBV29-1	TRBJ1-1	CSVEDRAEAFF
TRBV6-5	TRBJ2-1	CASSYSVRGSYNEQFF
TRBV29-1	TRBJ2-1	CSVAGGGVHNEQFF
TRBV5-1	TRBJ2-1	CASSLSNGRGTYNEQFF
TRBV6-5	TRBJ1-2	CASSYFYEVGDRGCYTF
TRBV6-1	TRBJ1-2	CASSPGTDGYTF
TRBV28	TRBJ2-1	CASSLVAGEGEQFF
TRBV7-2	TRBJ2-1	CASSPRDVFGDEQFF
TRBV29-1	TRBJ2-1	CSSLPPGYNEQFF
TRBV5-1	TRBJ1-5	CASSYTGAFNQPQHF
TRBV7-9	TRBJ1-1	CASSLGTGAREAFF
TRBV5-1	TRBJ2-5	CASSEYRSGETQYF
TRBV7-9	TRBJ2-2	CASSLAGTANTGELFF
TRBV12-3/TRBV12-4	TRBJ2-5	CASTLNGGGSETQYF
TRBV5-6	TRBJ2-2	CASSSTWSVNTGELFF
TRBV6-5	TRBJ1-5	CASGPQHF
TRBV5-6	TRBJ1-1	CASSTSPRDDAFF